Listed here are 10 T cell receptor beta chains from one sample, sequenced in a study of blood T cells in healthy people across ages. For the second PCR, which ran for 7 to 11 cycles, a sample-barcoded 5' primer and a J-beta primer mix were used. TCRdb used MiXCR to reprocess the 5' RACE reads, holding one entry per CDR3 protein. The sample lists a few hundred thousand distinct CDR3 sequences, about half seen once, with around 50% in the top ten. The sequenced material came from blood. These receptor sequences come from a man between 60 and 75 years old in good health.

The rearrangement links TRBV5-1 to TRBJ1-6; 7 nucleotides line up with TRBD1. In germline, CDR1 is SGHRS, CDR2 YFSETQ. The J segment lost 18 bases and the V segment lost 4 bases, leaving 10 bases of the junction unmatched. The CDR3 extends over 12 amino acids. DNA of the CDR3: TGCGCCAGCAGCCATACAGGGGCTCTTCGCCACTTT. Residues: CASSHTGALRHF. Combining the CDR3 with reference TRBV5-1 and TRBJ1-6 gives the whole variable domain KAGVTQTPRYLIKTRGQQVTLSCSPISGHRSVSWYQQTPGQGLQFLFEYFSETQRNKGNFPGRFSGRQFSNSRSEMNVSTLELGDSALYLCASSHTGALRHFGNGTRLTVT.

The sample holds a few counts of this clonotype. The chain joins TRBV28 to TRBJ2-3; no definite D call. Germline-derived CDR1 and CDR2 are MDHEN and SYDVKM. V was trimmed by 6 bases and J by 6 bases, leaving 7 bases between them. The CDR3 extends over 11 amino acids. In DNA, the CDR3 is TGTGCCAGCAGAAAAGAGGATACGCAGTATTTT. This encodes CASRKEDTQYF.

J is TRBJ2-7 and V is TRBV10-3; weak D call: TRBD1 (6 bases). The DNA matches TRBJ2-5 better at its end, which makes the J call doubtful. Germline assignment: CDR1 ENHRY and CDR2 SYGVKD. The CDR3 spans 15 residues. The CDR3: CAIRGPGAKAETQYF. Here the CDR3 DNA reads TGTGCCATCAGGGGCCCAGGGGCAAAAGCTGAGACCCAGTACTTC.

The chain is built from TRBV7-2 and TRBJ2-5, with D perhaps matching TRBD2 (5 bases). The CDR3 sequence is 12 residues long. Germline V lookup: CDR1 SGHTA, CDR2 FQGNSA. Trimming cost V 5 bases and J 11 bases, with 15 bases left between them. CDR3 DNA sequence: TGTGCCAGCAGCACTAGTGTCAATGAGCAGTACTTC. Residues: CASSTSVNEQYF.

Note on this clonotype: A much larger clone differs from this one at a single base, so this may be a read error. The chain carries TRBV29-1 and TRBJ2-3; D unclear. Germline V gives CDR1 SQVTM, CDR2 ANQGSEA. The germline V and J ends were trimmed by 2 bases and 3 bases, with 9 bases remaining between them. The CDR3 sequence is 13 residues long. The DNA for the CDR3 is TGCAGCGTTGAAAGTAGGGAAACAGATACGCAGTATTTT. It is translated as CSVESRETDTQYF.

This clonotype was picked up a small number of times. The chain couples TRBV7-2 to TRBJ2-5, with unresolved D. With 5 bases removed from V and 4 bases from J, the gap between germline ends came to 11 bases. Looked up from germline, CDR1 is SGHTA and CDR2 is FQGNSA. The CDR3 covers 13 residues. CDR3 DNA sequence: TGTGCCAGCAGCGCTGGAATCGGAGAGACCCAGTACTTC. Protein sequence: CASSAGIGETQYF. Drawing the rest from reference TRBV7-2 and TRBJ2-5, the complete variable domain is GAGVSQSPSNKVTEKGKDVELRCDPISGHTALYWYRQSLGQGLEFLIYFQGNSAPDKSGLPSDRFSAERTGGSVSTLTIQRTQQEDSAVYLCASSAGIGETQYFGPGTRLLVL.

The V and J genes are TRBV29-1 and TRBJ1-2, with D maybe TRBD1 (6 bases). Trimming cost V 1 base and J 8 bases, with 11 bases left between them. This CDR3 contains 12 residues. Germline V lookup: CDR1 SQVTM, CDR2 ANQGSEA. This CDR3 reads CSVEAGADGYTF. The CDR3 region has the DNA TGCAGCGTTGAAGCGGGGGCGGACGGCTACACCTTC. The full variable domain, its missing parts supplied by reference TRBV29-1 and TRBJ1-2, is SAVISQKPSRDICQRGTSLTIQCQVDSQVTMMFWYRQQPGQSLTLIATANQGSEATYESGFVIDKFPISRPNLTFSTLTVSNMSPEDSSIYLCSVEAGADGYTFGSGTRLTVV.

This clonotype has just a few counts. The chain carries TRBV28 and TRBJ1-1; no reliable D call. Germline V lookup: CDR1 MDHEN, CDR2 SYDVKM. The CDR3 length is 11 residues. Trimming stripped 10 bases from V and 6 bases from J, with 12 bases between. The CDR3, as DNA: TGTGCCACCAACGACCGGTCTGAAGCTTTCTTT. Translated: CATNDRSEAFF.

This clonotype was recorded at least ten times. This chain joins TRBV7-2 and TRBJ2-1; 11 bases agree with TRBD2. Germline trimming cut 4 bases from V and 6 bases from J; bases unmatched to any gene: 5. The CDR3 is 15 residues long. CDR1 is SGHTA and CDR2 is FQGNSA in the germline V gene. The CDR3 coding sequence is TGTGCCAGCAGCTCCGTAGCGGGAGGGTTCAATGAGCAGTTCTTC. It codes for CASSSVAGGFNEQFF.

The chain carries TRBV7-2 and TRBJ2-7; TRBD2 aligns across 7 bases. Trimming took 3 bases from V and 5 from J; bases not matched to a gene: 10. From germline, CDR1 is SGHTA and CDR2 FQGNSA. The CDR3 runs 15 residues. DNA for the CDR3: TGTGCCAGCAGCTTCCAGGCGGGAGCGTCCGACGAGCAGTACTTC. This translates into CASSFQAGASDEQYF. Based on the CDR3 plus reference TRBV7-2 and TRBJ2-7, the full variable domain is GAGVSQSPSNKVTEKGKDVELRCDPISGHTALYWYRQSLGQGLEFLIYFQGNSAPDKSGLPSDRFSAERTGGSVSTLTIQRTQQEDSAVYLCASSFQAGASDEQYFGPGTRLTVT.